Below are 10 T cell receptor beta chains sequenced from a single sample in a study of regulatory T cells in long-lasting Graves disease. Indicated time point: persistent/refractory GD, antithyroid drugs over 5 years with positive TRAb. The TCR library was made from RNA extracted from PBMCs. With iRepertoire HTBI primers and Arm-PCR of CDR3 regions, TCR beta libraries were built. TCRdb reprocessed the multiplex PCR reads with MiXCR, giving one entry per CDR3 protein. The profile shows roughly 500,000 distinct CDR3 sequences, about 20% of them singletons. This sample comprised peripheral blood mononuclear cells (PBMCs), obtained when the disease was refractory, from a patient treated with antithyroid drugs. All receptors come from a female donor with Graves disease.

The chain is built from TRBV27 and TRBJ2-7, with 8 positions matching TRBD1. Germline CDR1 is MNHEY and CDR2 is SMNVEV (reference sequence). J lost 7 bases, V lost 6 bases, and 5 bases had no gene match. The CDR3 consists of 12 residues. The CDR3: CASSQGAREQYF. The CDR3 bases are TGTGCCAGCAGCCAGGGGGCACGGGAGCAGTACTTC.

This clonotype has at least ten counts. The gene calls are TRBV7-6 and TRBJ2-5; 7 bases agree with TRBD2. J was trimmed by 2 bases and V by 1 base; bases with no gene match: 13. Germline V gene data show CDR1 as SGHVS and CDR2 as FNYEAQ. The CDR3 sequence is 18 residues long. The CDR3 sequence is CASSLGASGQLTQETQYF. The CDR3 DNA follows: TGTGCCAGCAGCTTAGGTGCTAGCGGACAACTTACTCAAGAGACCCAGTACTTC. The whole variable domain, remainder taken from reference TRBV7-6 and TRBJ2-5, is GAGVSQSPRYKVTKRGQDVALRCDPISGHVSLYWYRQALGQGPEFLTYFNYEAQQDKSGLPNDRFSAERPEGSISTLTIQRTEQRDSAMYRCASSLGASGQLTQETQYFGPGTRLLVL.

This clonotype was picked up many times. V and J are TRBV28 and TRBJ1-6; possible D gene TRBD1, 6 bases. The germline CDR1 and CDR2 sequences are MDHEN and SYDVKM. V lost 5 bases and J 10 bases, leaving 18 bases between the germline ends. The CDR3 spans 15 residues. This CDR3 is CASSGAAGEGSPLHF. CDR3 sequence (DNA): TGTGCCAGCAGTGGCGCGGCAGGGGAAGGGTCACCCCTCCACTTT. The entire variable domain, with the rest obtained from reference TRBV28 and TRBJ1-6, is as follows: DVKVTQSSRYLVKRTGEKVFLECVQDMDHENMFWYRQDPGLGLRLIYFSYDVKMKEKGDIPEGYSVSREKKERFSLILESASTNQTSMYLCASSGAAGEGSPLHFGNGTRLTVT.

A note on this clonotype: This may be a read error: a much more frequent sequence differs by one nucleotide. The rearrangement joins TRBV5-1 to TRBJ1-2, with no clear D. Trimming took 1 base from V and 1 from J, leaving 8 bases between them. Germline V gene data show CDR1 as SGHRS and CDR2 as YFSETQ. This CDR3 region has 14 residues. The CDR3 DNA reads TGCGCCAGCAGCTTGACCAGCAGTAACTATGGCTACACCTTC. Translated: CASSLTSSNYGYTF.

The table lists this clonotype with many counts. The junction and the germline gene differ at one end; a read error may be behind it. The V call is TRBV7-2, the J call TRBJ2-5; 9 bases match TRBD2. The germline CDR1 and CDR2 sequences are SGHTA and FQGNSA. The CDR3 loop spans 13 amino acids. CDR3 nucleotides: TGTGCCAGCAGTTTAGCGGGGGCAGAGACCCAGTACTTC. Translated, it gives CASSLAGAETQYF.

This clonotype was seen many times. The V call is TRBV28, the J call TRBJ1-2; unclear D gene. Trimming pared 3 bases from V and 3 bases from J, leaving 11 bases between. This CDR3 comprises 14 residues. CDR1 and CDR2 from the germline V gene are MDHEN and SYDVKM. This CDR3 reads CASSLLVDHYGYTF. CDR3 bases: TGTGCCAGCAGTTTGTTGGTAGATCACTATGGCTACACCTTC.

The CDR3 loop is CASSGLGQGGGNTIYF. The CDR3 DNA reads TGTGCCAGCAGTGGCCTCGGACAGGGTGGTGGAAACACCATATATTTT. J is TRBJ1-3 and V is TRBV6-1; 8 nucleotides align to TRBD1. V trimming: 4 bases; J trimming: 3 bases; junction bases outside the gene matches: 8. This CDR3 is built from 16 residues. CDR1 is MNHNS and CDR2 is SASEGT in the germline V gene.

This clonotype was recorded many times. The J gene is TRBJ2-2, the V gene TRBV28; D is uncertain. This CDR3 region has 14 residues. Germline loops: CDR1 MDHEN, CDR2 SYDVKM. Deletions cut 4 bases from V and 8 bases from J, with 14 bases between. CDR3 nucleotides: TGTGCCAGCAGTTCCGTCCGGTCTGGGGGGGAGCTGTTTTTT. Protein product: CASSSVRSGGELFF. Based on the CDR3 plus reference TRBV28 and TRBJ2-2, the full variable domain is DVKVTQSSRYLVKRTGEKVFLECVQDMDHENMFWYRQDPGLGLRLIYFSYDVKMKEKGDIPEGYSVSREKKERFSLILESASTNQTSMYLCASSSVRSGGELFFGEGSRLTVL.

V is TRBV15 and J is TRBJ2-7; the match to TRBD2 covers 14 bases. Losses at the gene ends were 1 base for V and 1 base for J; bases not matched to a gene: 3. There are 17 residues in the CDR3. Germline loops: CDR1 LNHNV, CDR2 YYDKDF (reference sequence). In DNA, the CDR3 is TGTGCCACCAGCAGAGGAGGACTAGCGGGAGGATCCTACGAGCAGTACTTC. This sequence encodes CATSRGGLAGGSYEQYF.

This chain uses TRBV11-3 with TRBJ2-1, with 10 bases fitting TRBD2. Trimming cost V 3 bases and J 1 base; bases outside gene matches: 9. Germline loops: CDR1 SGHNT, CDR2 YENEEA. The CDR3 loop spans 18 amino acids. In DNA, the CDR3 is TGTGCCAGCAGCTTTGGGCTAGCGGGAGCTCTTTCCTACAATGAGCAGTTCTTC. Translation: CASSFGLAGALSYNEQFF.